The sequence of this TCR beta chain was determined in a study of cytomegalovirus exposure and HLA in healthy donors. TCRdb's copy holds only in-frame clones and misses some; the assay was immunoSEQ multiplex PCR. The sample shows fewer than 350,000 clones, roughly 90% of them seen only once. Study-wide points: In vitro, a few CMV-associated chains proved specific for CMV antigens. Using the classifier, cytomegalovirus status was reportedly diagnosed with high specificity and sensitivity. Cytomegalovirus-associated TCR beta chains were listed, numbering roughly 150.

Germline lookup yields CDR1 SGHDT and CDR2 YYEEEE. The V end was cut by 4 bases, the J end by 3 bases, with 10 bases between. The CDR3 runs to 13 residues. Turning to this clone: Antigen unknown.

The gene calls are TRBV5-6 and TRBJ2-5, with unresolved D. The sequencing input was PBMCs. This receptor was identified in a woman younger than 30 in good health and CMV-seronegative. CDR3 sequence: CASSPLVEETQYF. CDR3 DNA: TGTGCCAGCAGCCCCTTAGTTGAAGAGACCCAGTACTTC.